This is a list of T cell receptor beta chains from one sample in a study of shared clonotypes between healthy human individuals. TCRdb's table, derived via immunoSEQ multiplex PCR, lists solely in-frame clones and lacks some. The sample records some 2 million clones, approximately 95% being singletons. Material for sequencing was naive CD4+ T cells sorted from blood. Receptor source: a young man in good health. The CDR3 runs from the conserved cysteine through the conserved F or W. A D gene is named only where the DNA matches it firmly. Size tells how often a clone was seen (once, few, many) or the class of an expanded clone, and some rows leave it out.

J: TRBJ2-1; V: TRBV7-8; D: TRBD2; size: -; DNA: TGTGCCAGCAGTCCTAGCGGGAGGGCAAGGAACAATGAGCAGTTCTTC; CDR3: CASSPSGRARNNEQFF
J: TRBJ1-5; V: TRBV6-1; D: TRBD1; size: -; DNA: TGTGCCAGCAGAGGACAGGGGGCAAGCAATCAGCCCCAGCATTTT; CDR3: CASRGQGASNQPQHF
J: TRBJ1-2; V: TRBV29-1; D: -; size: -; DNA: TGCAGCGTTGGATCCGGGAGCTATGGCTACACCTTC; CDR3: CSVGSGSYGYTF
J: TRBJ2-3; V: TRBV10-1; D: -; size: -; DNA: TGCGCCAGCAACAGGGAAGAGTTCGATACGCAGTATTTT; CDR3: CASNREEFDTQYF
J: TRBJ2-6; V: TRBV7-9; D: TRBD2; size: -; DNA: TGTGCCAGCAGCTCCAATAGCGGGGGCGCTGGGGCCAACGTCCTGACTTTC; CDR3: CASSSNSGGAGANVLTF
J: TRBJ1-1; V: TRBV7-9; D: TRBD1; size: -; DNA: TGTGCCAGCAGCATTGGACAGGAAACTGAAGCTTTCTTT; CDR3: CASSIGQETEAFF
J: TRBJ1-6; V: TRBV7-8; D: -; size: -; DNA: TGTGCCAGCAGCTTCTCGGGTGGTGGTTCACCCCTCCACTTT; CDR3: CASSFSGGGSPLHF
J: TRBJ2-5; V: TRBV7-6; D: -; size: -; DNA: TGTGCCAGCAGCTTAGATAGACCTCCAGAGACCCAGTACTTC; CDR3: CASSLDRPPETQYF
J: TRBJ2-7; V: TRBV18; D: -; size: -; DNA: TGTGCCAGCTCCTCCCAACGGGACTCCTACGAGCAGTACTTC; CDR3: CASSSQRDSYEQYF
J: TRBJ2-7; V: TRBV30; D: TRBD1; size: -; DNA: TGTGCCTGGAGTGTTGGGACAGGGGGTTCCTACGAGCAGTACTTC; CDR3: CAWSVGTGGSYEQYF
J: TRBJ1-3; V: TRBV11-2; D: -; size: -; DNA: TGTGCCAGCAGCACCCTTCGCGGGACCTCGGCTGGAAACACCATATATTTT; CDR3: CASSTLRGTSAGNTIYF
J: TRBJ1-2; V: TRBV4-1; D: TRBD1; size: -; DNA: TGCGCCAGCAGCCAAGCCCTTGCAGGGGGCCTTTTTGTTGATGGCTACACCTTC; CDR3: CASSQALAGGLFVDGYTF
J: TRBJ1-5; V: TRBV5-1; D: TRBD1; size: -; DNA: TGCGCCAGCAGCCAAGGGACAGGGGCTAATCAGCCCCAGCATTTT; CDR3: CASSQGTGANQPQHF
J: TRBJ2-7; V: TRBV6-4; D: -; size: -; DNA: TGTGCCAGCAGTGACCTGGGGAGGGGGGAGTACTTC; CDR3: CASSDLGRGEYF
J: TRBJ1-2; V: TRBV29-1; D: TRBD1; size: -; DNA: TGCAGCGTTGGAGACCGGGACAGCAACTATGGCTACACCTTC; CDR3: CSVGDRDSNYGYTF
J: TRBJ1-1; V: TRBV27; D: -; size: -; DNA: TGTGCCAGCAGTTCCCTGAAGCCCACTGAAGCTTTCTTT; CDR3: CASSSLKPTEAFF
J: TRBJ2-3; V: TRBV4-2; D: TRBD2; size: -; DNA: TGTGCCAGCAGCCGGGGCCCAATTAGCGGGCACATTCTTACGCAGTATTTT; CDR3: CASSRGPISGHILTQYF
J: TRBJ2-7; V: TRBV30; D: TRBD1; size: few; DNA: TGTGCCTGGAGTGTAAAGGATCGGGGCAGGGGGAGCGAGCAGTACTTC; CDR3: CAWSVKDRGRGSEQYF
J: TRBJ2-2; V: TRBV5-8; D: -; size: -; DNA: TGTGCCAGCAGCTTGGTGGGGTCCTGGTCGGACACCGGGGAGCTGTTTTTT; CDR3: CASSLVGSWSDTGELFF
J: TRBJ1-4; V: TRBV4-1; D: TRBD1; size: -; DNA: TGCGCCAGCAGCCATCCTCCGGGACAGGGGCTGACTAATGAAAAACTGTTTTTT; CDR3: CASSHPPGQGLTNEKLFF
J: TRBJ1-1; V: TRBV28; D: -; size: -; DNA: TGTGCCAGCAGTTTGCTGGGGAAGGGTCAACCTGAAGCTTTCTTT; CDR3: CASSLLGKGQPEAFF
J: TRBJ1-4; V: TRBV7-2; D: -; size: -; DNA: TGTGCCAGCAGCTTAGTCCGACCCGATGAAAAACTGTTTTTT; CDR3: CASSLVRPDEKLFF
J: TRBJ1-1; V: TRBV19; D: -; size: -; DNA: TGTGCCGGTCCAGTGACGCGGGGTGAAGCTTTCTTT; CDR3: CAGPVTRGEAFF
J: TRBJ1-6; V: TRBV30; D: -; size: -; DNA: TGTGCCTGGACAGGGGCACGATCACCCCTCCACTTT; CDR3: CAWTGARSPLHF
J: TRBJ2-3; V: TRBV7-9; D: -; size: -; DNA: TGTGCCAGCAGCTTGGTAGCGGGGACAGCAGATACGCAGTATTTT; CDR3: CASSLVAGTADTQYF
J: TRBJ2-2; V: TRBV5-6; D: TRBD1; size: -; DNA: TGTGCCAGCAGCTTACGGACAGGTGCGAACACCGGGGAGCTGTTTTTT; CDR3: CASSLRTGANTGELFF
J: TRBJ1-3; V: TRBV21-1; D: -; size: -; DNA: TGTGCCAGCAGCAAAGCTGTCAGGGACAACGGAAACACCATATATTTT; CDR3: CASSKAVRDNGNTIYF
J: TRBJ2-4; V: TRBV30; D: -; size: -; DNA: TGTGCCTGGAGTGCGCAAGGACCGGTAGCCAAAAACATTCAGTACTTC; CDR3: CAWSAQGPVAKNIQYF
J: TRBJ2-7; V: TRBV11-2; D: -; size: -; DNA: TGTGCCAGCAGCAGTATCCGGGATCCCTACGAGCAGTACTTC; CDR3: CASSSIRDPYEQYF
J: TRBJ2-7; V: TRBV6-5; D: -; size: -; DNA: TGTGCCAGCAAGACAGGCTCCTACGAGCAGTACTTC; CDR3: CASKTGSYEQYF
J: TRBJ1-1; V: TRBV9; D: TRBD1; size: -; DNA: TGTGCCAGCAGCGTAACAACGACAGGGACGAACACTGAAGCTTTCTTT; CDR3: CASSVTTTGTNTEAFF
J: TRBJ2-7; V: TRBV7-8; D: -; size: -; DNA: TGTGCCAGCAGCCTACACTTCATGGCAAAAGGTTACGAGCAGTACTTC; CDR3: CASSLHFMAKGYEQYF
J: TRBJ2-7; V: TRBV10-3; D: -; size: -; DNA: TGTGCCATCATGAGCGGCGCGGGCTACGAGCAGTACTTC; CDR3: CAIMSGAGYEQYF
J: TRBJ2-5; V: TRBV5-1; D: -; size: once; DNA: TGCGCCAGCACGGAGGGAGTAGAGACCCAGTACTTC; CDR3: CASTEGVETQYF
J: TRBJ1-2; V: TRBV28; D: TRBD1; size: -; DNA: TGTGCCAGCAGTTTAACCCAGGGGGATTATGGCTACACCTTC; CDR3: CASSLTQGDYGYTF
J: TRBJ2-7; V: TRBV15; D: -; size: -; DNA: TGTGCCACCAGCAGAGATTTGTCCTACGAGCAGTACTTC; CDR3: CATSRDLSYEQYF
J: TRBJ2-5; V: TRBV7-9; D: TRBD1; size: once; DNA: TGTGCCAGCAGCTTGCTCGGGACAGCCCAAGAGACCCAGTACTTC; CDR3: CASSLLGTAQETQYF
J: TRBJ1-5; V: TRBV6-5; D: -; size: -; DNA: TGTGCCAGCAGTCCTAGACAGAGCCTACTAAAGCCCCAGCATTTT; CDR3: CASSPRQSLLKPQHF
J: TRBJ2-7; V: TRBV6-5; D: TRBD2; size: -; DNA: TGTGCCAGCAGGCCCCTTAGCGGGAGCTCCTACGAGCAGTACTTC; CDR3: CASRPLSGSSYEQYF
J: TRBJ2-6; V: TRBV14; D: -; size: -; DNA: TGTGCCAGCCGAGACTCTGGGGCCAACGTCCTGACTTTC; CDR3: CASRDSGANVLTF
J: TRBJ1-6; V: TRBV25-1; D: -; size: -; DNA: TGTGCCAGCAGTGGCGCTGTCGGGAGCTCCTATAATTCACCCCTCCACTTT; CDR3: CASSGAVGSSYNSPLHF
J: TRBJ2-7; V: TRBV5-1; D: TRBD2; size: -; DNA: TGCGCCAGCAGCCCCGGGGCTAGCGGGAGCTACGAGCAGTACTTC; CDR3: CASSPGASGSYEQYF
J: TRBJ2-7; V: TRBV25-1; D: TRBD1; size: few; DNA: TGTGCCAGCAGTGCAACCGGGACAGGGACTCCCTACGAGCAGTACTTC; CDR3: CASSATGTGTPYEQYF
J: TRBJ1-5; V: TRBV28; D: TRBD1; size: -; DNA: TGTGCCAGCAGCTTCGGACAGGGGCGCAATCAGCCCCAGCATTTT; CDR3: CASSFGQGRNQPQHF
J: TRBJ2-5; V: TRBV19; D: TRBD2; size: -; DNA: TGTGCCAGTAGTCCCCGGGGTAGCGGGGGTCGAGAGACCCAGTACTTC; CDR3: CASSPRGSGGRETQYF
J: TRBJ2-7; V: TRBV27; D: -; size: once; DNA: TGTGCCAGCAGTTTATCTCCGGGAGCGGATTACCACTCCTACGAGCAGTACTTC; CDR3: CASSLSPGADYHSYEQYF